This T cell receptor (beta chain) appears in the sequencing data of a study of blood T cell repertoires in COVID-19. In the study overall: The origin of the acute and convalescent COVID-19 samples was the United States, Italy and Spain.

Only in-frame clones appear in the TCRdb table, and some are missing; sequencing was by immunoSEQ multiplex PCR. The data contain over 400,000 clones, 70% to 90% of them singletons. This clone was detected once. Germline values: CDR1 LNHDA, CDR2 SQIVND (reference sequence). The V segment lost 3 bases and the J segment 10 bases; nucleotides outside the gene matches: 8. This CDR3 is built from 14 residues. The sample comprised peripheral blood. The origin of this receptor is a human donor in a cohort sampled during active COVID-19. The V and J genes are TRBV19 and TRBJ1-4; 7 positions match TRBD1. The CDR3 sequence: CASSILRQGVKLFF. Here the CDR3 DNA reads TGTGCCAGTAGTATTTTACGACAGGGCGTAAAACTGTTTTTT.